These 25 T cell receptor beta chains came from one sample sequenced in a study of T cells after yellow fever vaccination. TCRdb re-derived calls from the 5' RACE reads in MiXCR, one entry per CDR3 protein. Of 96,000 or so distinct CDR3 sequences listed, approximately 8.4% are singletons. The sample was CD8+ T cells not binding an NS4B(214-222) dextramer, sorted from PBMCs, taken approximately 15 days after the first yellow fever vaccination. The origin of the receptors is a man between 18 and 29 years old who received the YFV17D yellow fever vaccine.

Remarks on this clonotype: One end of the junction does not line up with germline, which may come from a read error. The rearrangement joins TRBV10-3 to TRBJ2-2, with 10 bases that match TRBD2. Germline V lookup: CDR1 ENHRY, CDR2 SYGVKD. This CDR3 is 16 amino acids long. CDR3 residues: CGISEKRGGLAGELFF. The CDR3 nucleotides read TGTGGCATCAGTGAAAAGCGGGGGGGCCTGGCCGGGGAGCTGTTTTTT.

This clonotype was picked up a small number of times. This chain connects TRBV4-2 to TRBJ2-7; 12 nucleotides agree with TRBD2. There are 18 residues in the CDR3. In germline, CDR1 is LGHNA, CDR2 YNFKEQ. V lost 0 bases, J lost 6 bases, and 12 bases stayed unmatched. CDR3 sequence (DNA): TGTGCCAGCAGCCAAGATCTGGCTAGCGGGGGGGCCAGTGTCGAGCAGTACTTC. Residues: CASSQDLASGGASVEQYF.

In its sample, this clonotype was seen many times. The chain couples TRBV27 to TRBJ1-5; the D is unclear. Germline-derived CDR1 and CDR2 are MNHEY and SMNVEV (reference sequence). The ends were cut back, 5 bases at V and 2 bases at J, with 7 bases in the middle. The CDR3 sequence is 13 residues long. The CDR3 nucleotides read TGTGCCAGCAGTGTCCGGGGCAATCAGCCCCAGCATTTT. Translated: CASSVRGNQPQHF.

This clonotype has more than one count but fewer than ten. The rearrangement uses TRBV6-5 and TRBJ1-5, with D unresolved. The CDR3 totals 14 residues. Germline V lookup: CDR1 MNHEY, CDR2 SVGAGI. Between the trimmed V and J ends, which lost 4 bases and 6 bases, there was a span of 13 bases. The CDR3 region has the DNA TGTGCCAGCAGTTTTACAGTACTCTCTCAGCCCCAGCATTTT. It yields the protein CASSFTVLSQPQHF.

V and J are TRBV7-9 and TRBJ1-1; D is unclear. CDR1 SEHNR and CDR2 FQNEAQ come from the germline V gene (reference sequence). V was cut by 6 bases and J by 5 bases, with 13 bases left in between. CDR3 length: 13 amino acids. This CDR3 is CASRIPLDTEAFF. The CDR3 region has the DNA TGTGCCAGCAGAATTCCCTTGGATACTGAAGCTTTCTTT.

This clonotype was seen repeatedly, ten times or more. The chain is built from TRBV7-2 and TRBJ2-3; D gene uncertain. Germline V gene sequence: CDR1 SGHTA, CDR2 FQGNSA. V dropped 2 bases and J dropped 2 bases, with 14 bases sitting between them. The CDR3 extends over 16 amino acids. Written as DNA, the CDR3 is TGTGCCAGCAGCTTAATGGCTGGGTTCCCCACAGATACGCAGTATTTT. Translating it yields CASSLMAGFPTDTQYF.

This clonotype has a handful of counts. The chain recombines TRBV5-1 with TRBJ2-5; tentatively, D is TRBD1 or TRBD2 (6 bases each). The CDR3 covers 20 residues. In germline, CDR1 is SGHRS, CDR2 YFSETQ. Trimming removed 2 bases from V and 2 bases from J, with 28 bases in between. This CDR3 reads CASSFPASLGGGGFQETQYF. The CDR3 DNA reads as TGCGCCAGCAGCTTCCCGGCCTCCCTTGGTGGAGGGGGATTTCAAGAGACCCAGTACTTC.

This clonotype appeared a few times. The V call is TRBV5-1, the J call TRBJ1-2; D gene ambiguous. Germline values: CDR1 SGHRS, CDR2 YFSETQ. The CDR3 extends over 13 amino acids. V gave up 3 bases and J gave up 8 bases, with 14 bases separating them. The CDR3 bases are TGCGCCAGCAGCTCAGGTCCCCTGGGAGGCTACACCTTC. This sequence encodes CASSSGPLGGYTF.

There are a few counts of this clonotype. The chain is built from TRBV21-1 and TRBJ2-7; the table's D gene call, TRBD1, was not cross checked with the DNA. TRBV21-1 corresponds to a pseudogene. The CDR3 is 14 amino acids. Here the CDR3 DNA reads TGTGCCAGCAGCAAAACCGTGCCGGGGTCCGAGCAGTACGTC. Translation gives CASSKTVPGSEQYV.

The chain joins TRBV20-1 to TRBJ1-5; a possible D gene is TRBD1 (5 bases). Germline V gene lookup returns CDR1 DFQATT and CDR2 SNEGSKA (reference sequence). V was pared by 6 bases and J by 3 bases, with 21 bases between. The CDR3 runs to 16 residues. The DNA for the CDR3 is TGCAGTGCCAGTGAAGGGGACGTTGGACTCAATCAGCCCCAGCATTTT. It yields the protein CSASEGDVGLNQPQHF.

The rearrangement joins TRBV7-6 to TRBJ2-2; TRBD1 matches at 11 bases. Germline V gives CDR1 SGHVS, CDR2 FNYEAQ. The CDR3 extends over 14 amino acids. The ends lost 8 bases at V and 8 bases at J; junction bases unmatched: 7. This chain's CDR3 is CASEEDRGLGELFF. CDR3 nucleotides: TGTGCCAGCGAGGAGGACAGGGGGCTTGGGGAGCTGTTTTTT.

Details on this clonotype: The junction departs from the called germline gene at one end, perhaps through a read error. The chain carries TRBV4-1 and TRBJ1-4; 7 nucleotides agree with TRBD1. The CDR3 loop spans 14 amino acids. Per germline, CDR1 MGHRA and CDR2 YSYEKL. The CDR3 sequence: CASSSGQPNERLFF. CDR3 DNA: TGCGCCAGCAGCTCGGGACAGCCTAATGAAAGACTGTTTTTT.

This chain uses TRBV7-3 with TRBJ2-1, with TRBD2 identical over 12 bases. The CDR3 spans 16 residues. From germline, CDR1 is SGHTA and CDR2 FQGTGA. The J segment lost 4 bases and the V segment lost 5 bases, leaving 6 bases of the junction unmatched. Written as DNA, the CDR3 is TGTGCCAGCAGCCTGTCTAGCGGGGGGGCTTACAATGAGCAGTTCTTC. Amino acid sequence: CASSLSSGGAYNEQFF. Supplemented by reference TRBV7-3 and TRBJ2-1, the full variable domain reads GAGVSQTPSNKVTEKGKYVELRCDPISGHTALYWYRQSLGQGPEFLIYFQGTGAADDSGLPNDRFFAVRPEGSVSTLKIQRTERGDSAVYLCASSLSSGGAYNEQFFGPGTRLTVL.

V gene TRBV4-1 combines with J gene TRBJ2-1; 11 positions match TRBD2. CDR3 size: 15 residues. Trimming took 1 base from V and 8 from J; bases not matched to a gene: 4. Per the germline V gene, CDR1 is MGHRA and CDR2 is YSYEKL. This CDR3 reads CASSQALAGEDEQFF. In nucleotides, the CDR3 is TGCGCCAGCAGCCAAGCACTAGCGGGGGAAGATGAGCAGTTCTTC.

The V call is TRBV6-5, the J call TRBJ1-1; TRBD1 matches 7 bases. V was clipped by 8 bases and J by 0 bases; unmatched bases: 12. This CDR3 is 16 amino acids long. Germline CDR1 reads MNHEY; CDR2 reads SVGAGI. In nucleotides, the CDR3 is TGTGCCAGCGATTACTGGCACAGGGGCATGAACACTGAAGCTTTCTTT. Its protein product is CASDYWHRGMNTEAFF.

In its sample, this clonotype was seen many times. V usage is TRBV7-3 and J usage is TRBJ2-7; 8 positions agree with TRBD1. The CDR3 contains 15 residues. Germline-derived CDR1 and CDR2 are SGHTA and FQGTGA. V shed 4 bases and J 7 bases; nucleotides not matched to a gene: 12. CDR3 residues: CASSSGTGSQKEQYF. The CDR3 DNA sequence: TGTGCCAGCAGCTCCGGGACAGGCTCCCAGAAGGAGCAGTACTTC. The full variable domain, completed using reference TRBV7-3 and TRBJ2-7, is GAGVSQTPSNKVTEKGKYVELRCDPISGHTALYWYRQSLGQGPEFLIYFQGTGAADDSGLPNDRFFAVRPEGSVSTLKIQRTERGDSAVYLCASSSGTGSQKEQYFGPGTRLTVT.

This clonotype was recorded a few times. In DNA, the CDR3 is TGCAGTGCTAGAAGGGAAGTACAGTTCTTC. Protein sequence: CSARREVQFF. This rearrangement joins TRBV20-1 to TRBJ2-1; D gene uncertain. This CDR3 has 10 residues. V was clipped by 2 bases and J by 13 bases, with 9 bases between them. CDR1 is DFQATT, CDR2 SNEGSKA, per germline (reference sequence).

This clonotype was picked up a small number of times. The chain is built from TRBV11-2 and TRBJ2-7; D perhaps matches TRBD1 (6 bases). Germline CDR1 SGHAT, CDR2 FQNNGV. The CDR3 has 18 residues. The V and J ends lost 0 bases and 5 bases respectively, with 23 bases between them. The CDR3 protein is CASSLDSLLPDSTNEQYF. As DNA, the CDR3 is TGTGCCAGCAGCTTAGACTCTTTGTTGCCGGACAGTACTAACGAGCAGTACTTC.

The chain carries TRBV7-8 and TRBJ2-6; D gene ambiguous. Germline CDR1 reads SGHVS; CDR2 reads FQNEAQ. CDR3 length: 16 residues. The V end lost 2 bases, the J end lost 1 base, and 9 bases lay between the germline ends. The CDR3 here is CASSLSALSGANVLTF. The CDR3 DNA sequence: TGTGCCAGCAGCTTATCTGCGCTATCTGGGGCCAACGTCCTGACTTTC. Full variable domain (rest looked up from reference TRBV7-8 and TRBJ2-6): GAGVSQSPRYKVAKRGQDVALRCDPISGHVSLFWYQQALGQGPEFLTYFQNEAQLDKSGLPSDRFFAERPEGSVSTLKIQRTQQEDSAVYLCASSLSALSGANVLTFGAGSRLTVL.

There are a few counts of this clonotype. The rearrangement joins TRBV3-1 to TRBJ1-3; D is possibly TRBD1 (5 bases). The CDR3 spans 14 residues. V was clipped by 0 bases and J by 4 bases, with 7 bases between them. Germline V CDR1 and CDR2: LGHDT, YNNKEL (reference sequence). CDR3 DNA sequence: TGTGCCAGCAGCCAAGAATCAGGGGGAAACACCATATATTTT. It specifies CASSQESGGNTIYF.

This clonotype was counted only a few times. The chain couples TRBV5-5 to TRBJ2-1; 7 bases align to TRBD2. Trimming removed 5 bases from V and 5 bases from J; junction bases left unmatched: 10. CDR3 size: 15 residues. CDR1 SGHKS and CDR2 YYEKEE come from the germline V gene (reference sequence). CDR3 amino acids: CASRWREYLHNEQFF. DNA for the CDR3: TGTGCCAGCAGATGGCGGGAGTATTTACACAATGAGCAGTTCTTC.

The chain links TRBV6-5 to TRBJ2-7; possible D gene TRBD1, 6 bases. The germline CDR1 and CDR2 sequences are MNHEY and SVGAGI. This CDR3 spans 14 amino acids. Trimming cost V 3 bases and J 3 bases, with 12 bases left between them. The CDR3 sequence is CASSYKGVFYEQYF. The CDR3, as DNA: TGTGCCAGCAGTTATAAGGGGGTCTTCTACGAGCAGTACTTC.

The gene calls are TRBV29-1 and TRBJ2-2; D remains unclear. Trimming took off 5 bases at V and 4 bases at J, with 5 bases between the two ends. This CDR3 has 11 amino acids. The germline V gene encodes CDR1 SQVTM and CDR2 ANQGSEA. In DNA, the CDR3 is TGCAGCGTTTCGACCACCGGGGAGCTGTTTTTT. It codes for CSVSTTGELFF.

This clonotype occurred a few times. This chain links TRBV3-1 with TRBJ1-1, with D tentatively TRBD1 (6 bases). The CDR3 sequence is 13 residues long. CDR1 LGHDT and CDR2 YNNKEL come from the germline V gene (reference sequence). Trimming shortened V by 4 bases and J by 9 bases, and 15 bases separated the two germline ends. CDR3 in DNA: TGTGCCAGCAGCCCGATGGGGGCGTTCCAAGCTTTCTTT. Translation gives CASSPMGAFQAFF.

This clonotype was seen repeatedly, ten times or more. The chain is built from TRBV27 and TRBJ2-7, with TRBD1 matching over 10 bases. V was pared by 8 bases and J by 2 bases, with 6 bases of the junction left unmatched. Germline assignment: CDR1 MNHEY and CDR2 SMNVEV (reference sequence). The CDR3 sequence is 14 residues long. CDR3 loop: CASALGQGAYEQYV. CDR3 bases: TGTGCCAGCGCACTCGGACAGGGGGCCTACGAGCAGTACGTC.